The entry below describes one T cell receptor beta chain. Its antigen is unknown. This sample was taken from a study of early stage breast cancer tumors. Blood replicates held 0.5 ug DNA, tumor or normal breast around 1.5 ug, two each. Sequencing was performed with immunoSEQ multiplex PCR; in TCRdb, only in-frame clones are kept and a portion is missing. Of tens of thousands of clones in the sample, under 95% were seen once. Germline CDR1 and CDR2: MNHNS and SASEGT. V was trimmed by 5 bases and J by 0 bases, leaving 8 bases between them. This CDR3 has 13 amino acids. Findings and limits, study-wide: Bulk DNA sequencing of unsorted cells missed chain pairing and markers. Tumors had roughly 2.5-fold higher T cell density than normal breast.

Material: blood. This rearrangement joins TRBV6-1 to TRBJ2-7, with a tentative D call TRBD2 (6 bases). The receptor was isolated from a person aged 65 to 79 with breast cancer. The CDR3, as DNA: TGTGCCAGCAGTTCGCGGGACTCCTACGAGCAGTACTTC. Protein product: CASSSRDSYEQYF.